Following are 28 T cell receptor beta chains from one sample sequenced in a study of blood T cell repertoires in COVID-19. This table comes from immunoSEQ multiplex PCR, and its TCRdb copy is limited to in-frame clones, with some not included. The sample lists approximately 130,000 clones, 86% occurring once. Sequenced: peripheral blood. The receptors were sampled from a woman between 50 and 59 years old who had recovered from COVID-19.

The rearrangement joins TRBV3-1 (or the pseudogene TRBV3-2) to TRBJ1-6; D might be TRBD1 (6 bases). The CDR3 contains 14 residues. Germline V gene sequence: CDR1 LGHDT, CDR2 YNNKEL (reference sequence). Deletions cut 4 bases from V and 10 bases from J, with 14 bases between. The CDR3: CASSPTPGDSPLHF. CDR3 DNA: TGTGCCAGCAGCCCAACCCCAGGGGACTCACCCCTCCACTTT.

The rearrangement links TRBV19 to TRBJ2-7; 9 nucleotides align to TRBD1. The CDR3 has 15 amino acids. The ends lost 6 bases at V and 2 bases at J; junction bases unmatched: 8. CDR1 and CDR2 from the germline V gene are LNHDA and SQIVND (reference sequence). Here the CDR3 DNA reads TGTGCCAGTAGCCCGCTGAGACAGGGGGCCTACGAGCAGTACTTC. It codes for CASSPLRQGAYEQYF.

V and J are TRBV5-4 and TRBJ2-5, with 15 bases matching TRBD2. With V trimmed by 1 base and J by 4 bases, 2 bases remained unmatched. Germline V gene lookup returns CDR1 SGHNT and CDR2 YYREEE (reference sequence). The CDR3 runs to 16 residues. CDR3 sequence: CASSLPGLAGGETQYF. The CDR3 coding sequence is TGTGCCAGCAGCTTGCCGGGACTAGCGGGAGGAGAGACCCAGTACTTC.

The CDR3 DNA follows: TGTGCCAGCAGCTTAGACAGGGGGCGATCACCCCTCCACTTT. Protein product: CASSLDRGRSPLHF. The chain joins TRBV7-6 to TRBJ1-6; 9 nucleotides line up with TRBD1. The V and J ends lost 1 base and 10 bases, in that order; junction bases with no gene match: 2. CDR3 length: 14 residues. CDR1 SGHVS and CDR2 FNYEAQ come from the germline V gene.

The count of this clone is one. V is TRBV5-1 and J is TRBJ2-7; possibly TRBD1 for D (6 bases). The V end was cut by 0 bases, the J end by 1 base, with 11 bases between. The CDR3 has 15 residues. From germline, CDR1 is SGHRS and CDR2 YFSETQ. The CDR3 DNA sequence: TGCGCCAGCAGCTTGGGGTGGGGACAATCCTACGAGCAGTACTTC. Protein product: CASSLGWGQSYEQYF.

V is TRBV6-5 and J is TRBJ1-2; 7 bases map to TRBD1. V lost 9 bases to trimming and J lost 2 bases; unmatched junction nucleotides: 9. The CDR3 spans 14 residues. The V gene's germline CDR1 is MNHEY and CDR2 SVGAGI. The CDR3 loop is CASPGQPPNYGYTF. The CDR3 DNA reads TGTGCCAGTCCGGGACAGCCCCCCAACTATGGCTACACCTTC.

This sequence joins TRBV6-5 and TRBJ1-4, with D tentatively TRBD1 (6 bases). The CDR3 spans 14 residues. CDR1 is MNHEY and CDR2 is SVGAGI in the germline V gene. V lost 7 bases and J 5 bases, leaving 14 bases between the germline ends. CDR3 coding DNA: TGTGCCAGCAAACGGACAGTCATAAATGAAAAACTGTTTTTT. This sequence encodes CASKRTVINEKLFF.

The chain recombines TRBV5-4 with TRBJ2-2; D might be TRBD1 (7 bases). CDR1 SGHNT and CDR2 YYREEE come from the germline V gene (reference sequence). The V gene lost 2 bases and the J gene lost 0 bases, with 11 bases spanning the gap. The CDR3 has 16 amino acids. The CDR3 sequence is CASSFGRGANTGELFF. The DNA for the CDR3 is TGTGCCAGCAGCTTTGGCAGGGGGGCGAACACCGGGGAGCTGTTTTTT.

This chain connects TRBV2 to TRBJ1-5; D remains unclear. The CDR3 loop spans 14 amino acids. Germline lookup yields CDR1 SNHLY and CDR2 FYNNEI. The V end lost 7 bases, the J end lost 0 bases, and 10 bases lay between the germline ends. For the CDR3, the DNA is TGTGCCAGCAAGAGGGCAGATAGCAATCAGCCCCAGCATTTT. Translation gives CASKRADSNQPQHF.

This chain joins TRBV2 and TRBJ1-4; unclear D gene. The CDR3 spans 10 residues. Germline V gene lookup returns CDR1 SNHLY and CDR2 FYNNEI. V shed 6 bases and J shed 8 bases, with 4 bases lying between them. CDR3 protein: CASREEKLFF. The CDR3 DNA sequence: TGTGCCAGCAGGGAGGAAAAACTGTTTTTT.

The chain combines TRBV3-1 (or the pseudogene TRBV3-2) with TRBJ2-3; a weak D match, TRBD2 (6 bases). This CDR3 is 18 amino acids long. The germline V gene encodes CDR1 LGHDT and CDR2 YNNKEL (reference sequence). With 4 bases removed from V and 1 base from J, the gap between germline ends came to 21 bases. The CDR3 DNA follows: TGTGCCAGCAGCCGGCCTCTAGGGAGCGGGCAGGGCACAGATACGCAGTATTTT. It is translated as CASSRPLGSGQGTDTQYF.

The chain couples TRBV2 to TRBJ1-2; tentatively, D is TRBD1 (5 bases). The length of the CDR3 is 13 residues. V lost 6 bases to trimming and J lost 2 bases, with 10 bases between them. Per the germline V gene, CDR1 is SNHLY and CDR2 is FYNNEI. CDR3: CASSADKNYGYTF. Written as DNA, the CDR3 is TGTGCCAGCAGCGCGGACAAGAACTATGGCTACACCTTC. Together with reference TRBV2 and TRBJ1-2, the CDR3 gives the full variable domain: EPEVTQTPSHQVTQMGQEVILRCVPISNHLYFYWYRQILGQKVEFLVSFYNNEISEKSEIFDDQFSVERPDGSNFTLKIRSTKLEDSAMYFCASSADKNYGYTFGSGTRLTVV.

The chain joins TRBV4-3 to TRBJ1-2, with 7 positions matching TRBD1. This CDR3 has 15 residues. Germline values: CDR1 LGHNA, CDR2 YSLEER. The V gene end was trimmed by 1 base and the J gene end by 8 bases; junction bases not matched to a gene: 10. DNA of the CDR3: TGCGCCAGCAGCCAAGGAATTGACAGGGCCTACGGCTACACCTTC. It specifies CASSQGIDRAYGYTF.

The chain has TRBV4-3 and TRBJ1-1; D ambiguous. This CDR3 is built from 15 residues. Per germline, CDR1 LGHNA and CDR2 YSLEER. V was shortened by 6 bases and J by 4 bases, with 18 bases between the two germline ends. Here the CDR3 reads CASRPGFPEVTEAFF. CDR3 nucleotide sequence: TGCGCCAGCAGGCCCGGGTTCCCCGAGGTCACTGAAGCTTTCTTT.

The chain has TRBV14 and TRBJ1-6; no reliable D call. Trimming left V 1 base short and J 0 bases short, with 10 bases between. CDR1 is SGHDN and CDR2 is FVKESK in the germline V gene. The CDR3 is 17 amino acids. The chain's CDR3 is CASSQGWRSSYNSPLHF. The DNA for the CDR3 is TGTGCCAGCAGCCAAGGTTGGAGGAGCTCCTATAATTCACCCCTCCACTTT.

The rearrangement links TRBV5-4 to TRBJ2-2; TRBD1 matches 7 bases. The germline V gene encodes CDR1 SGHNT and CDR2 YYREEE (reference sequence). J was trimmed by 5 bases and V by 0 bases; bases with no gene match: 4. The length of the CDR3 is 15 residues. The CDR3 DNA reads TGTGCCAGCAGCTTGGGACAGGGTTCGACCGGGGAGCTGTTTTTT. Amino acid sequence: CASSLGQGSTGELFF.

J is TRBJ1-6 and V is TRBV25-1; 10 bases are a match to TRBD1. V dropped 5 bases and J dropped 7; count of bases not matched to a gene: 2. Germline V gives CDR1 MGHDK, CDR2 SYGVNS. The CDR3 runs to 14 residues. For the CDR3, the DNA is TGTGCCAGCAGTAGACAGGGGGCAAATTCACCCCTCCACTTT. This encodes CASSRQGANSPLHF.

The V call is TRBV7-2, the J call TRBJ2-1, with 11 bases lining up with TRBD2. CDR1 is SGHTA, CDR2 FQGNSA, per germline. The junction had 9 bases not matched to a gene; V was cut back by 1 base and J by 4 bases. The CDR3 has 18 amino acids. The CDR3 sequence is CASSLVDIAGGKYNEQFF. The CDR3 DNA reads TGTGCCAGCAGCTTAGTGGATATAGCGGGAGGGAAATACAATGAGCAGTTCTTC.

This clone was recorded once. CDR3 residues: CASRDSGTRIKDNEQFF. The DNA for the CDR3 is TGTGCCAGCCGGGACAGTGGAACTAGAATTAAGGACAATGAGCAGTTCTTC. The V gene is TRBV19, the J gene TRBJ2-1; 7 bases line up with TRBD1. The CDR3 runs 17 residues. The V and J ends lost 9 bases and 5 bases, in that order; junction bases with no gene match: 19. Germline CDR1 reads LNHDA; CDR2 reads SQIVND (reference sequence).

The chain has TRBV7-2 and TRBJ2-1; 8 bases are shared with TRBD1. J lost 5 bases, V lost 5 bases, and 5 bases had no gene match. Germline V gene lookup returns CDR1 SGHTA and CDR2 FQGNSA. This CDR3 is built from 14 residues. In DNA form, the CDR3 reads TGTGCCAGCAGCGCCCGACAGGGGAACAATGAGCAGTTCTTC. As protein: CASSARQGNNEQFF.

The table lists this clone with a count of one. This rearrangement joins TRBV5-6 to TRBJ1-2; the match to TRBD1 covers 7 bases. Germline trimming cut 2 bases from V and 4 bases from J; bases unmatched to any gene: 11. This CDR3 contains 16 residues. CDR1 is SGHDT, CDR2 YYEEEE, per germline. CDR3 sequence: CASSFWDRGTVYGYTF. The CDR3 coding sequence is TGTGCCAGCAGCTTCTGGGACAGAGGGACGGTCTATGGCTACACCTTC.

This sequence joins TRBV19 and TRBJ1-5; maybe TRBD1 (5 bases). Trimming removed 6 bases at V and 6 bases at J, with 12 bases between. The CDR3 is 13 amino acids. CDR1 is LNHDA, CDR2 SQIVND, per germline (reference sequence). CDR3 nucleotide sequence: TGTGCCAGTAGGGCCACCGGGGGTCAGCCCCAGCATTTT. Residues: CASRATGGQPQHF.

The gene calls are TRBV2 and TRBJ2-2, with a weak D call TRBD2 (5 bases). Germline-derived CDR1 and CDR2 are SNHLY and FYNNEI. The CDR3 sequence is 14 residues long. V lost 11 bases, J lost 4 bases, and 17 bases lay in between. Written as DNA, the CDR3 is TGTGCCGTAGGCAATGGACGGGGCACCGGGGAGCTGTTTTTT. This encodes CAVGNGRGTGELFF.

The chain employs TRBV10-3 and TRBJ1-1, with D tentatively TRBD1 (5 bases). The CDR3 has 14 residues. Trimming took off 8 bases at V and 1 base at J, with 14 bases between the two ends. Germline-derived CDR1 and CDR2 are ENHRY and SYGVKD. CDR3 in amino acids: CAIQQQGSNTEAFF. DNA of the CDR3: TGTGCCATCCAACAGCAGGGCTCGAACACTGAAGCTTTCTTT.

V is TRBV18 and J is TRBJ2-5; TRBD1 agrees at 7 bases. J gave up 4 bases and V 2 bases, and 10 bases lay outside the gene matches. Per the germline V gene, CDR1 is KGHSH and CDR2 is LQKENI. The CDR3 runs 16 residues. This CDR3 reads CASSPMKGGETETQYF. CDR3 coding DNA: TGTGCCAGCTCACCAATGAAAGGGGGCGAAACAGAGACCCAGTACTTC.

The chain recombines TRBV5-1 with TRBJ2-7; 8 nucleotides match TRBD2. The germline CDR1 and CDR2 sequences are SGHRS and YFSETQ. This CDR3 has 16 amino acids. Trimming at V came to 0 bases and at J to 3 bases, leaving 8 bases not matched to a gene. This CDR3 is CASSLALSGGSYEQYF. The CDR3, as DNA: TGCGCCAGCAGCTTGGCCTTGAGCGGGGGTAGCTACGAGCAGTACTTC.

The chain has TRBV5-4 and TRBJ2-7; TRBD1 matches 10 bases. V lost 4 bases and J lost 5; bases outside the gene matches: 12. This CDR3 region has 16 residues. CDR1 and CDR2 (germline): SGHNT, YYREEE (reference sequence). CDR3 sequence (DNA): TGTGCCAGCAGCCGAAGTGACAGGGGGCGATTTAACGAGCAGTACTTC. This translates into CASSRSDRGRFNEQYF. The variable domain in full, with the rest retrieved from reference TRBV5-4 and TRBJ2-7, is ETGVTQSPTHLIKTRGQQVTLRCSSQSGHNTVSWYQQALGQGPQFIFQYYREEENGRGNFPPRFSGLQFPNYSSELNVNALELDDSALYLCASSRSDRGRFNEQYFGPGTRLTVT.

The V and J genes are TRBV19 and TRBJ2-1, with 11 positions matching TRBD2. The J segment lost 6 bases and the V segment lost 7 bases, leaving 8 bases of the junction unmatched. There are 15 residues in the CDR3. The V gene's germline CDR1 is LNHDA and CDR2 SQIVND (reference sequence). The CDR3 is CASIRSGRAGNEQFF. CDR3 nucleotides: TGTGCCAGTATTCGTAGCGGGAGGGCTGGCAATGAGCAGTTCTTC. Drawing the rest from reference TRBV19 and TRBJ2-1, the complete variable domain is DGGITQSPKYLFRKEGQNVTLSCEQNLNHDAMYWYRQDPGQGLRLIYYSQIVNDFQKGDIAEGYSVSREKKESFPLTVTSAQKNPTAFYLCASIRSGRAGNEQFFGPGTRLTVL.